This T cell receptor beta chain was found in a study of shared clonotypes between healthy human individuals (dated by TCRdb to the early 2020s). General notes on the study: The cohort comprised a couple of women and a few men aged 18 to 49 years. To estimate repertoire size and how much clonotypes are shared between individuals, the study performed deep sequencing of blood TCR repertoires from five healthy adults. For each donor, CD4 naive and CD4 memory were each run on three plates, CD8 naive on two plates, and CD8 memory on one plate. To increase sequencing depth and limit assay-specific biases, TCR repertoire library preparation and sequencing were carried out by different laboratories using diverse techniques. Per donor, leukapheresis produced somewhere between about 0.94 and 9 billion PBMCs. What the study reported, not specific to this receptor: Clonotypes shared by all four sorted-subset donors showed higher generation probabilities than non-shared clonotypes. Larger estimated clonotype richness was generally found for naive subsets than for memory subsets. Even with the large sequencing depth, rarefaction of the sorted-subset datasets indicated that sequencing was incomplete. Sharing across a few donors was observed for about 5% of naive CD4, over 3% of naive CD8, 2.3% of memory CD4, and roughly 0.4% of memory CD8 clonotypes. Pairwise subsampling indicated that sequencing depth was expected to affect the degree of clonotype sharing among donors. Sampling was limited to blood, and TCR repertoires in tissue likely differ from TCR repertoires in blood. Because the study included a small number of donors, the genetic and exposure-history diversity represented was limited.

Healthy HIV-negative adults with no recently reported acute infections or vaccinations were included as donors. Every donor was a Caucasian adult residing in Nashville, Tennessee, USA. CD4+ T cells were enriched by magnetic negative selection; naive cells were then positively selected on CD45RA, and the negative fraction formed the memory subset. Blood was obtained by leukapheresis, after which PBMCs were separated by Ficoll-Histopaque density gradient centrifugation and cryopreserved in liquid nitrogen vapor phase. Analytical flow cytometry was used to check the purity and quantity of every magnetically sorted T cell population. Each sorted fraction had its genomic DNA isolated and then quantified by UV absorbance on a Nanodrop 2000c. Concerning this clone itself: The specificity of this receptor is unknown. No much larger clonotype is one base removed from it; base qualities were not supplied.

TCR CDR3 regions were amplified from genomic DNA by multiplex PCR using the deep immunoSEQ assay. For each cell subset, the extracted genomic DNA was distributed evenly across all wells of several immunoSEQ 96-well plates, and each plate served as one replicate. Each replicate PCR for sorted subsets received around 0.2 ug genomic DNA, equal to about 29,000 T cell genomes. Purified libraries were quantified with a Qubit 3.0 fluorometer, sized on a Bioanalyzer 2100, and re-quantified with the KAPA Library Quantification kit. Every immunoSEQ 96-well plate was sequenced on a dedicated single-read 150-cycle Illumina NextSeq 550 flow cell. Under the source paper's analysis protocol: The immunoSEQ output contained only junctional sequences without quality scores, so filtering could not match that applied to full-length reads. To assign V/J genes and CDR3, sequences were annotated against IMGT germline references using PyIR, a Python wrapper for IgBLAST v1.9. Reads were removed for weak V/J assignments (E-value above 1e-6), missing CDR3, stop codons, out-of-frame junctions, or ambiguous translated residues. V3J clonotypes were defined as sequences sharing an identical inferred V gene, J gene, and CDR3 amino acid sequence. The percentage overlap between two repertoires was calculated by dividing the number of shared unique clonotypes by the size of the smaller repertoire. RTK rarefaction, the Chao1 estimator, and Recon v2.1 estimates of unobserved clonotypes were used to assess repertoire richness. For all TCRbeta clonotypes obtained by the gDNA method from a handful of donors, generation probabilities were computed with OLGA. In its TCRdb copy, this immuneACCESS table keeps in-frame sequences only and misses some clones. Where compared with another copy, unresolved V genes explain less than half of these, and the others have no known cause. The DNA was the basis for D and trimming; V, J and clone size are from that table. Counted in this sample were 1.4 million to 1.5 million clones; approximately 97% of them appeared once. Roughly 1.2% of the sample rests with the top ten.

Measured from the cysteine to the phenylalanine, the CDR3 is 19 residues long. Just the 57-base CDR3 DNA is kept, in frame starting at base 1. CDR1 and CDR2, looked up from the germline V gene, are SGHTA and FQGNSA. The V end gives up 4 bases and the J end 1 base, leaving 14 bases in the junction not matched to a gene. This TCR came from a man aged 30 to 39 in good health. Sequenced material: naive CD4+ T cells sorted from blood. This specimen's cell subset or site label, per the study, means: CD45RA+ positively selected. Rearrangement joined TRBV7-2 to TRBJ1-3; 9 bases in the middle match TRBD1. The nucleotides are TGTGCCAGCAGCTCACCGGGACAGGGCAGTAGAGGTTCTGGAAACACCATATATTTT. Its protein reads: CASSSPGQGSRGSGNTIYF. Supplemented by the reference TRBV7-2 and TRBJ1-3 proteins around the CDR3, the complete variable domain is GAGVSQSPSNKVTEKGKDVELRCDPISGHTALYWYRQSLGQGLEFLIYFQGNSAPDKSGLPSDRFSAERTGGSVSTLTIQRTQQEDSAVYLCASSSPGQGSRGSGNTIYFGEGSWLTVV.